The TCR beta chain under discussion was sequenced for a study of cytotoxic CD8 clonotypes in ibrutinib-treated CLL. TCRdb keeps only in-frame clones here, not all; method: immunoSEQ multiplex PCR. The table shows about 310,000 clones, with 80% occurring only once. The CDR3 runs to 16 residues. The V gene end was trimmed by 1 base and the J gene end by 6 bases; junction bases not matched to a gene: 10. Germline V lookup: CDR1 SGHVS, CDR2 FNYEAQ. General study points: Private clonotypes, not public ones, expanded at ibrutinib response. T-cell clonality at baseline went above that of age-matched healthy donors and rose and fell with circulating CD8+ T-cell counts.

About this clone: The antigen is undetermined.

V and J are TRBV7-6 and TRBJ2-7; TRBD1 matches 9 bases. The receptor's source is a human donor with chronic lymphocytic leukemia. Sequenced material: PBMCs, taken before ibrutinib treatment. CDR3 amino acids: CASSLGTRQGVFEQYF. CDR3 DNA sequence: TGTGCCAGCAGCTTAGGAACGAGACAGGGGGTGTTCGAGCAGTACTTC.